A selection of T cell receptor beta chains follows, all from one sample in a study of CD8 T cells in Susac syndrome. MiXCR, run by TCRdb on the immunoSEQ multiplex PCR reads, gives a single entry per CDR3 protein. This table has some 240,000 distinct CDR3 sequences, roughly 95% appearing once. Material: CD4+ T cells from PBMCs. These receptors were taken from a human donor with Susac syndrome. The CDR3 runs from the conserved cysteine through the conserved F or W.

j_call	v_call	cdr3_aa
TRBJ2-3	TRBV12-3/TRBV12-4	CASTNTRGASGREPDTQYF
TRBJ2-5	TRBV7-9	CASSPLRGGETQYF
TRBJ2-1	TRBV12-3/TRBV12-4	CASSLAWYTYNEQFF
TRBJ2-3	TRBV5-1	CASSLNYESQYF
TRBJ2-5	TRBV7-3	CASSLTSPQETQYF
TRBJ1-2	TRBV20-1	CSARDPVGHGYTF
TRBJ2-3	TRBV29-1	CSVEFWRRGGDTQYF
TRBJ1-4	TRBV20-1	CSARVPQPGEKLFF
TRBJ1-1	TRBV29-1	CSVEVGRNTEAFF
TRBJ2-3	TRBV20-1	CSALRSLQALFGDTQYF
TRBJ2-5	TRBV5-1	CASSLGQREDQETQYF
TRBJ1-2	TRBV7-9	CASSSQVDGYTF
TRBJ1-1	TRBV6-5	CASSYIGGRTEAFF
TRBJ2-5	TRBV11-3	CASSLVALMGETQYF
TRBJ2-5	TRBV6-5	CASSYAARETQYF
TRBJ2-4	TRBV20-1	CSAYSVAKNIQYF
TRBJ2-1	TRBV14	CASSQGLALGEQFF
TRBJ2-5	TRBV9	CASSPRDFQETQYF
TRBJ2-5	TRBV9	CASSPYGIGYQETQYF
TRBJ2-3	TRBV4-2	CASSQAGPLTDTQYF